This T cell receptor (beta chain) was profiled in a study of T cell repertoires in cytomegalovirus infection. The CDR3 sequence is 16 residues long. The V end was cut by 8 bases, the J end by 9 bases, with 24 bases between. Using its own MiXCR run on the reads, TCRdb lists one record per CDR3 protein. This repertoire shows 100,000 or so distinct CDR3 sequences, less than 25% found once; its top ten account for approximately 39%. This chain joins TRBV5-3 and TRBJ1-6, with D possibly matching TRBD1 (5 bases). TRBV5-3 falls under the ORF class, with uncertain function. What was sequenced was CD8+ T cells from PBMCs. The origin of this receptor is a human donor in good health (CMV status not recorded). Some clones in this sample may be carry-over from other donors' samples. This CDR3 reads CASTPFFGGDGSPLHF. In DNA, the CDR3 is TGTGCCAGCACCCCATTTTTTGGGGGAGATGGTTCACCCCTCCACTTT.